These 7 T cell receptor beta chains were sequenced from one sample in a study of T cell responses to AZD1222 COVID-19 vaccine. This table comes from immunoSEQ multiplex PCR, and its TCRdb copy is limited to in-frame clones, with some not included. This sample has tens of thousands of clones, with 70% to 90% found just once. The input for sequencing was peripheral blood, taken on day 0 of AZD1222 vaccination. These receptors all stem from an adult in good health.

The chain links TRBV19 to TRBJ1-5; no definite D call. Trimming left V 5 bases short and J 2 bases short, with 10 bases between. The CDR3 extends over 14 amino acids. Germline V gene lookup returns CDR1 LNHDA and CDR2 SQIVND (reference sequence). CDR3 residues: CASSPSIGNQPQHF. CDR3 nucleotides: TGTGCCAGTAGTCCCAGTATAGGCAATCAGCCCCAGCATTTT.

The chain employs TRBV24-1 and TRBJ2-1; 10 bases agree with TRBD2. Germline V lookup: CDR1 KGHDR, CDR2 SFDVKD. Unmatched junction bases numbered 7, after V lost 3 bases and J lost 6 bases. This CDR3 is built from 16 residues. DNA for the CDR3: TGTGCCACCAGTGATATGAGCGGGGGGGCGTTCAATGAGCAGTTCTTC. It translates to CATSDMSGGAFNEQFF.

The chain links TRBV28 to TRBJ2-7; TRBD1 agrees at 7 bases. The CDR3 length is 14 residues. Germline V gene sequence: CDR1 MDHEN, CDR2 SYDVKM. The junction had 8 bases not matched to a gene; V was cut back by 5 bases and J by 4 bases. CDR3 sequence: CASSRQDREYEQYF. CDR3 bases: TGTGCCAGCAGTAGGCAAGACAGGGAATACGAGCAGTACTTC.

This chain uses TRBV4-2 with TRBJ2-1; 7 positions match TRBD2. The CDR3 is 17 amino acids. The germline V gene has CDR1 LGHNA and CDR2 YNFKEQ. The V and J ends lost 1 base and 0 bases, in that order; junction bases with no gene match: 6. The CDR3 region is CASSQVTSRSSYNEQFF. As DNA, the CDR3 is TGTGCCAGCAGCCAAGTGACTAGCCGGAGCTCCTACAATGAGCAGTTCTTC.

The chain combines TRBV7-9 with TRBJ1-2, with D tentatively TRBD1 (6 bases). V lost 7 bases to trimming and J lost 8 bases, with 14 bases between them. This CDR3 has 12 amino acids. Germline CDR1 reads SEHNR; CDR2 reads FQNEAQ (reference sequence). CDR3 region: CASIKGGDGYTF. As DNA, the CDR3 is TGTGCCAGCATCAAAGGGGGAGACGGCTACACCTTC.

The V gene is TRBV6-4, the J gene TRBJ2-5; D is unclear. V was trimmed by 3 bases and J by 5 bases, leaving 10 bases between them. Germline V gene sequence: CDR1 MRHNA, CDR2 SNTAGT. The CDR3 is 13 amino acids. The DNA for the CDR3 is TGTGCCAGCAGTGATGTTATTGGGGAGACCCAGTACTTC. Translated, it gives CASSDVIGETQYF.

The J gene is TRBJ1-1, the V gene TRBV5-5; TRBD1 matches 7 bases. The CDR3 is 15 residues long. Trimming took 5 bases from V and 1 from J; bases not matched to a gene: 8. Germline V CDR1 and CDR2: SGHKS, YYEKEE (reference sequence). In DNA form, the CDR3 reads TGTGCCAGCAGTTTTCCTGCAGGGGGGAACACTGAAGCTTTCTTT. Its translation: CASSFPAGGNTEAFF.